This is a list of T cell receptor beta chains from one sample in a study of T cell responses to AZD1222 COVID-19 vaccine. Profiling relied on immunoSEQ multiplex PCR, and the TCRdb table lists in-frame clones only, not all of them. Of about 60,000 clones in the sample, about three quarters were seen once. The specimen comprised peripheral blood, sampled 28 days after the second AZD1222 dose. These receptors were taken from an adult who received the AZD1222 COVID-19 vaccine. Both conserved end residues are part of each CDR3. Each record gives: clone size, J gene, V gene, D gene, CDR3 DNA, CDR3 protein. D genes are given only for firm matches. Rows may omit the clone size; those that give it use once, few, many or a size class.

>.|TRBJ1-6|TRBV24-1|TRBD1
TGTGCCACCGGTGGTGTGGACAGGGATAATTCACCCCTCCACTTT
CATGGVDRDNSPLHF
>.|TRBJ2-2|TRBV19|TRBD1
TGTGCCAGTAGTATAGATACAGGGGCTACGAACACCGGGGAGCTGTTTTTT
CASSIDTGATNTGELFF
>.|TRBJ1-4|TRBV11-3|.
TGTGCCAGCAGCTTCGGGACCCGAAAGGACGAAAAACTGTTTTTT
CASSFGTRKDEKLFF
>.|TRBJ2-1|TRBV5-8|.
TGTGCCAGCAGCGAATTAGTTGATGAGCAGTTCTTC
CASSELVDEQFF
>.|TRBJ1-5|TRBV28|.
TGTGCCAGCACCTCGCCGGGGTGGAGCAATCAGCCCCAGCATTTT
CASTSPGWSNQPQHF
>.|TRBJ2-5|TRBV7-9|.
TGTGCCAGTACTGGGTTCGGGGAGACCCAGTACTTC
CASTGFGETQYF
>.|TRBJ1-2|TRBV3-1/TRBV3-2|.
TGTGCCAGCAGCCCTTCGGGGGAAAATGGCTACACCTTC
CASSPSGENGYTF
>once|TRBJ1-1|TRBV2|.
TGTGCCAGCGGGACACAGAACACTGAAGCTTTCTTT
CASGTQNTEAFF
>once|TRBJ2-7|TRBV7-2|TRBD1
TGTGCCAGCAGCTTAGGGACAGGGAAATACGAGCAGTACTTC
CASSLGTGKYEQYF
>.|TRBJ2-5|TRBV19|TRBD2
TGTGCCAGTAGTATGACTAGCGGGGGAAAGCAAGAGACCCAGTACTTC
CASSMTSGGKQETQYF
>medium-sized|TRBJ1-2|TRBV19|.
TGTGCCAGTAGTATGACATGGGGGTATGGCTACACCTTC
CASSMTWGYGYTF